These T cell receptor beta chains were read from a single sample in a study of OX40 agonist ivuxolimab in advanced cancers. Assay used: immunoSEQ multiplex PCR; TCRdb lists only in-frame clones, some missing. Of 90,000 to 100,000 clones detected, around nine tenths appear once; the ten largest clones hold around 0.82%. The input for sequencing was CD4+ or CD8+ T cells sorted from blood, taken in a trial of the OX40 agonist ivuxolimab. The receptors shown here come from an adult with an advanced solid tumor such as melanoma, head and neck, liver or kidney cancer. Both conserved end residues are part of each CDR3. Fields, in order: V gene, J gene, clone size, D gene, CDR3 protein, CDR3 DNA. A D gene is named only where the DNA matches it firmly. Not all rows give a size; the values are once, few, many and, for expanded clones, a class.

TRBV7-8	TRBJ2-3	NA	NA	CASSLADPTDTQYF	TGTGCCAGCAGCTTAGCGGACCCCACAGATACGCAGTATTTT
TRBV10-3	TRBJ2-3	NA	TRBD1	CAIRGQGTADTQYF	TGTGCCATCAGGGGACAGGGTACAGCAGATACGCAGTATTTT
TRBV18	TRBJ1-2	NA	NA	CASSPGRDYGYTF	TGTGCCAGCTCACCGGGCCGCGACTATGGCTACACCTTC
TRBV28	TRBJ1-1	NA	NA	CASSPRGPYGSTEAFF	TGTGCCAGCAGCCCTAGGGGCCCCTATGGGAGCACTGAAGCTTTCTTT
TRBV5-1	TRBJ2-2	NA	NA	CASSLALGGANTGELFF	TGCGCCAGCAGCTTGGCCTTAGGGGGAGCGAACACCGGGGAGCTGTTTTTT
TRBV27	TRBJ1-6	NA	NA	CASSPRASPYNSPLHF	TGTGCCAGCAGTCCCAGGGCATCCCCCTATAATTCACCCCTCCACTTT
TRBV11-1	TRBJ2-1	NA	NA	CASSLGGEFEQFF	TGTGCCAGCAGCTTGGGGGGTGAATTTGAGCAGTTCTTC
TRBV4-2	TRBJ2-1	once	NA	CASSQEGGTGNNEQFF	TGTGCCAGCAGCCAAGAAGGGGGGACTGGGAACAATGAGCAGTTCTTC
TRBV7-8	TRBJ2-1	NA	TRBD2	CASSLEAGGQFF	TGTGCCAGCAGCTTAGAGGCGGGAGGGCAGTTCTTC
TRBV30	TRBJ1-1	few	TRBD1	CAINRGMNTEAFF	TGTGCCATAAACAGGGGGATGAACACTGAAGCTTTCTTT
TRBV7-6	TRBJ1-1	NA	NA	CASSLAHQGTEAFF	TGTGCCAGCAGCTTAGCGCATCAGGGAACTGAAGCTTTCTTT
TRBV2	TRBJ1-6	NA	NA	CASGEVGNSPLHF	TGTGCCAGTGGGGAGGTTGGCAATTCACCCCTCCACTTT
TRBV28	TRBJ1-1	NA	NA	CASSPGGSNTEAFF	TGTGCCAGCAGTCCCGGGGGTTCGAACACTGAAGCTTTCTTT
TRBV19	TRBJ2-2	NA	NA	CASRLVWNTGELFF	TGTGCCAGTAGACTAGTTTGGAACACCGGGGAGCTGTTTTTT
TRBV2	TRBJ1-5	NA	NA	CASSQEVGNQPQHF	TGTGCCAGCAGTCAGGAGGTCGGCAATCAGCCCCAGCATTTT
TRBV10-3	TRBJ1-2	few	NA	CAISESSVPSLGYTF	TGTGCCATCAGTGAGTCATCCGTACCTAGTCTGGGCTACACCTTC
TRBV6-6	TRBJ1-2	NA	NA	CASSSGDNYGYTF	TGTGCCAGCAGTTCAGGGGATAACTATGGCTACACCTTC
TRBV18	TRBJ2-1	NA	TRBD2	CASSPNARGSSYNEQFF	TGTGCCAGCTCACCTAATGCGCGGGGGAGCTCCTACAATGAGCAGTTCTTC
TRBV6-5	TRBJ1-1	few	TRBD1	CASSPDRPLGAFF	TGTGCCAGCAGCCCGGACAGGCCATTAGGGGCTTTCTTT
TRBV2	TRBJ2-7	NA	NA	CASAKDAYEQYF	TGTGCCAGCGCAAAGGACGCCTACGAGCAGTACTTC
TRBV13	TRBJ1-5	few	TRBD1	CASSLGTGGQPQHF	TGTGCCAGCAGCCTAGGGACAGGAGGCCAGCCCCAGCATTTT
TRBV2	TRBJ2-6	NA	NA	CASSGIAVFTSGANVLTF	TGTGCCAGCAGTGGAATAGCGGTTTTCACCTCTGGGGCCAACGTCCTGACTTTC
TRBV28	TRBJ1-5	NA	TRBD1	CASRPSSDRGSRQPQHF	TGTGCCAGCAGGCCGTCATCGGACAGGGGTTCGAGGCAGCCCCAGCATTTT
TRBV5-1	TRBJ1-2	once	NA	CASSLVYAGSGYTF	TGCGCCAGCAGCTTGGTGTACGCCGGGAGTGGCTACACCTTC
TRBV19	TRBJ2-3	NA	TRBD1	CASSIGTGDLGDTQYF	TGTGCCAGTAGTATTGGGACAGGGGACTTGGGAGATACGCAGTATTTT
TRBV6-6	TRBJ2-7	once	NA	CASSRTANDYEQYF	TGTGCCAGCAGTCGGACTGCGAATGACTACGAGCAGTACTTC
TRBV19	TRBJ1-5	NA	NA	CASSILDSNQPQHF	TGTGCCAGTAGTATATTGGACAGCAATCAGCCCCAGCATTTT
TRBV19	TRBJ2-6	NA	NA	CASSPGTSASSGANVLTF	TGTGCCAGTAGTCCAGGGACTTCGGCCAGCTCTGGGGCCAACGTCCTGACTTTC
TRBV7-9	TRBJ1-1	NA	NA	CASSIFGGALEAFF	TGTGCCAGCAGCATTTTCGGTGGAGCCCTAGAAGCTTTCTTT
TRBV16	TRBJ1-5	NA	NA	CASSKRGEGVPQPQHF	TGTGCCAGCAGCAAGAGAGGCGAGGGCGTCCCCCAGCCCCAGCATTTT
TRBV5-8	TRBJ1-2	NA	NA	CASSSYPTGSGYTF	TGTGCCAGCAGCTCCTACCCGACGGGCAGCGGCTACACCTTC
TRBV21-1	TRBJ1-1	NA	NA	CASSKWEGARKGEAFF	TGTGCCAGCAGCAAATGGGAGGGGGCGCGAAAGGGTGAAGCTTTCTTT
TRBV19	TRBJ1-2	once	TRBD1	CASSISGTGMGYGYTF	TGTGCCAGTAGTATATCCGGGACAGGAATGGGGTATGGCTACACCTTC
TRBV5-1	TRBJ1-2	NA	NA	CASSLAGGINYGYTF	TGCGCCAGCAGCTTGGCCGGAGGCATTAACTATGGCTACACCTTC
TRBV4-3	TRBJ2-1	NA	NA	CASSQDASSGLYNEQFF	TGCGCCAGCAGCCAAGACGCCTCGAGCGGACTCTACAATGAGCAGTTCTTC
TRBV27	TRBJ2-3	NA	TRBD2	CASTLGLAGSTDTQYF	TGTGCCAGCACCCTCGGACTAGCGGGGAGCACAGATACGCAGTATTTT
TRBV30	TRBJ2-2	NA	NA	CALRAVLGGELFF	TGTGCCTTAAGAGCGGTCTTAGGGGGGGAGCTGTTTTTT
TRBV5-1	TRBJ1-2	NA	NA	CAGSLNRDGVVNGYTF	TGCGCCGGCAGCTTGAATCGGGATGGGGTAGTGAATGGCTACACCTTC
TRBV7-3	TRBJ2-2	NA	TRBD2	CASSRGTSGANTGELFF	TGTGCCAGCAGCAGAGGGACTAGCGGGGCGAACACCGGGGAGCTGTTTTTT
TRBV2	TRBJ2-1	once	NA	CASSDPGLEQFF	TGTGCCAGCAGTGACCCGGGCCTAGAGCAGTTCTTC
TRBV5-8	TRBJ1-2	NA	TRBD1	CASSVTGEVYGYTF	TGTGCCAGCAGCGTGACAGGGGAGGTCTATGGCTACACCTTC
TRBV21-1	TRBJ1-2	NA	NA	CASSQTSGPYGYTF	TGTGCCAGCAGCCAAACGTCAGGACCCTATGGCTACACCTTC